The text below deals with one TCR beta chain. What it binds is unknown. These data are taken from a study of OX40 agonist ivuxolimab in advanced cancers. In the study overall: Partial responses occurred in Three dose-escalation patients, one with hepatocellular carcinoma and two with cutaneous melanoma.

Sampling times: baseline, cycle 4 day 1, cycle 7 day 1. Germline V CDR1 and CDR2: SGHTA, FQGTGA. V was clipped by 1 base and J by 6 bases, with 20 bases between them. The CDR3 runs 17 residues. Sequencing used immunoSEQ multiplex PCR; TCRdb keeps in-frame clones, though not all of them. There are some 78,000 clones in the sample; 70% to 90% occur only once, and 0.8% to 1% lies in the top ten. Study-wide results and caveats: Expanded clones tended on average to be more numerous among CD8+ T cells than CD4+. Several nonresponders also turned out to have low normalized T-cell clonal expansion.

Sequencing used CD4+ or CD8+ T cells sorted from blood, obtained in a trial of the OX40 agonist ivuxolimab. The origin of this receptor is an adult with an advanced solid tumor such as melanoma, head and neck, liver or kidney cancer. The rearrangement links TRBV7-3 to TRBJ2-3; D uncertain. CDR3 sequence: CASSLNPTASYGDTQYF. As DNA, the CDR3 is TGTGCCAGCAGCTTAAATCCGACTGCAAGCTATGGTGATACGCAGTATTTT.